This T cell receptor (beta chain) was observed in a study of T cell repertoires in cytomegalovirus infection. TCRdb passed the reads through MiXCR, listing each CDR3 protein once. Found here are 95,000 to 150,000 distinct CDR3 sequences, roughly 32% of them singletons; the top ten hold roughly 50%. This clonotype occurred a few times. Its specificity is not known. There are 14 residues in the CDR3. The V gene's germline CDR1 is DFQATT and CDR2 SNEGSKA (reference sequence). The V segment lost 6 bases and the J segment 3 bases; nucleotides outside the gene matches: 8. This TCR came from a human donor in good health (CMV status not recorded). Some clones in this sample may be carry-over from other donors' samples. Sequencing was performed on CD8+ T cells from cultured PBMCs, taken from culture after CMV antigen stimulation. The chain employs TRBV20-1 and TRBJ1-1; TRBD1 matches at 9 bases. CDR3 DNA sequence: TGCAGTGCCAACCCAGGGACAGGGCACACTGAAGCTTTCTTT. As protein: CSANPGTGHTEAFF.